This entry features one TCR beta chain sequence. Through a sample-barcoded 5' primer and a J-beta primer mix, a second PCR was run for about 7 to 12 cycles. TCRdb reprocessed the 5' RACE reads via MiXCR and lists one record per CDR3 protein. There are some 1 million distinct CDR3 sequences in the sample; under 55% occur only once, and about 20% lies in the top ten. With 2 bases clipped from V and 1 base from J, the junction kept 7 bases outside the gene matches. Germline values: CDR1 SGHVS, CDR2 FQNEAQ. This CDR3 has 16 amino acids. The sample belongs to a study of blood T cells in healthy people across ages.

Sequencing was carried out using blood. The clonotype originates from a woman aged 55-70 years in good health. This chain joins TRBV7-8 and TRBJ2-5, with TRBD2 identical over 7 bases. The CDR3 bases are TGTGCCAGCAGCTTACCTCTAGCGGAGTTCCAAGAGACCCAGTACTTC. Amino acids: CASSLPLAEFQETQYF.